The sequence of this TCR beta chain was determined in a study of tumor and adjacent non-tumor tissue in lung cancer. On the study more broadly: Patients were aged about 30 to 80, nine to eleven men and roughly 5 women, stage I to III.

Three rounds of nested PCR, following a modified ARM-PCR protocol, produced the TCRbeta library. Via MiXCR, TCRdb re-called the multiplex PCR reads, giving one row per CDR3 protein. Of under 150,000 distinct CDR3 sequences in the sample, around 66% were seen once. V was trimmed by 2 bases and J by 6 bases, leaving 20 bases between them. Germline V gene data show CDR1 as SGHAT and CDR2 as FQDESV (reference sequence). This CDR3 has 17 amino acids. The study's findings and limits: Compared with tumor, normal lung showed significantly lower TCR diversity. Top 100 clones took a larger repertoire share in normal lung.

A note on this clonotype: The antigen is unknown.

No cell sorting was done before RNA was extracted from the tissue. V is TRBV11-1 and J is TRBJ2-1; weak D call: TRBD2 (6 bases). This TCR was sampled from a man aged 55 to 70 with small cell lung cancer. Sequenced sample: lung tumor tissue. CDR3 coding DNA: TGTGCCAGCAGCTTACGACTTATTAGTGGGAGGCTCAATGAGCAGTTCTTC. Its protein product is CASSLRLISGRLNEQFF.